Following are 7 T cell receptor beta chains from one sample sequenced in a study of response to subunit inactivated influenza vaccine. TCRdb called the RT-PCR reads again in MiXCR, with one record for every CDR3 protein. The table records 500,000 to 600,000 distinct CDR3 sequences, roughly 13% of them present only once. Specimen: PBMCs from blood, collected 45 days after vaccination. The receptors stem from a man aged 45-60 years who received an inactivated influenza vaccine.

This clonotype was recorded a few times. The chain has TRBV7-6 and TRBJ2-7; D may be TRBD1 or TRBD2 (5 bases each). The germline V and J ends were trimmed by 5 bases and 3 bases, with 17 bases remaining between them. Germline V gene sequence: CDR1 SGHVS, CDR2 FNYEAQ. This CDR3 contains 15 residues. CDR3 sequence: CASSPQVGGFYEQYF. Here the CDR3 DNA reads TGTGCCAGCAGCCCCCAAGTTGGGGGATTCTACGAGCAGTACTTC.

This clonotype has ten or more counts. This chain connects TRBV4-3 to TRBJ2-1; the D gene is possibly TRBD1 (6 bases). The CDR3 loop spans 14 amino acids. The V gene lost 1 base and the J gene lost 5 bases, with 9 bases spanning the gap. CDR1 LGHNA and CDR2 YSLEER come from the germline V gene. Written as DNA, the CDR3 is TGCGCCAGCAGCCAAGGGACAGCAGACAATGAGCAGTTCTTC. It yields the protein CASSQGTADNEQFF.

The chain couples TRBV4-2 to TRBJ2-1; D might be TRBD2 (6 bases). CDR3 length equals 18 residues. Germline CDR1 and CDR2: LGHNA and YNFKEQ. The V end was cut by 4 bases, the J end by 0 bases, with 19 bases between. CDR3 loop: CASSPGLRRGSSYNEQFF. Written as DNA, the CDR3 is TGTGCCAGCAGCCCGGGGCTCCGCCGGGGGAGCTCCTACAATGAGCAGTTCTTC.

The count of this clonotype is one. A much larger clone sits a single nucleotide away, making a read error possible. The chain links TRBV6-5 to TRBJ1-6; a possible D gene is TRBD1 (6 bases). This CDR3 region has 17 residues. Germline CDR1 MNHEY, CDR2 SVGAGI. The V and J ends lost 2 bases and 7 bases respectively, with 18 bases between them. CDR3 DNA: TGTGCCAGCAGTTACGACCCCGGGGGGCCCCTCAATTCACCCCTCCACTTT. Translated, it gives CASSYDPGGPLNSPLHF.

V and J are TRBV24-1 and TRBJ2-3; possibly TRBD1 for D (5 bases). Deletions cut 0 bases from V and 1 base from J, with 7 bases between. Germline V lookup: CDR1 KGHDR, CDR2 SFDVKD. This CDR3 comprises 15 residues. The CDR3 is CATSDLQGCTDTQYF. CDR3 nucleotide sequence: TGTGCCACCAGTGATTTGCAGGGCTGCACAGATACGCAGTATTTT.

This clonotype has a handful of counts. J is TRBJ1-5 and V is TRBV9; possible D gene TRBD1, 6 bases. The length of the CDR3 is 11 residues. V dropped 8 bases and J dropped 6 bases, with 9 bases sitting between them. Germline lookup yields CDR1 SGDLS and CDR2 YYNGEE. The CDR3 loop is CARGGGQPQHF. The CDR3 nucleotides are TGTGCCAGAGGGGGGGGTCAGCCCCAGCATTTT.

The chain combines TRBV10-3 with TRBJ2-5; no firm D call. V was shortened by 2 bases and J by 5 bases, with 9 bases between the two germline ends. This CDR3 spans 13 amino acids. CDR1 and CDR2 (germline): ENHRY, SYGVKD. CDR3 region: CAISEISRETQYF. In DNA form, the CDR3 reads TGTGCCATCAGTGAGATAAGCCGGGAGACCCAGTACTTC.